This T cell receptor beta chain was recovered during a study of CD8 T cells in ankylosing spondylitis. The length of the CDR3 is 11 residues. CDR1 and CDR2 (germline): SQVTM, ANQGSEA. Trimming cost V 7 bases and J 6 bases, with 13 bases left between them. General study results and limits: Under 10 highly homologous variants formed a TCR beta motif that appeared characteristic of ankylosing spondylitis blood.

TCRdb re-called the 5' RACE reads through MiXCR, storing one row per CDR3 protein. Of hundreds of thousands of distinct CDR3 sequences listed, around 11% were seen once; the top ten hold more than 0.5%. On this clonotype itself: Its target is unknown.

This TCR came from a male donor with ankylosing spondylitis. The chain couples TRBV29-1 to TRBJ2-7; a possible D gene is TRBD1 (6 bases). The sequenced sample was blood, either unsorted or a sorted T cell fraction (not recorded which). The CDR3 DNA follows: TGCAGCGGTGGTGGGGGCTCCGAGCAGTACTTC. Translation gives CSGGGGSEQYF.